A selection of T cell receptor beta chains follows, all from one sample in a study of blood T cells in healthy people across ages. A single record per CDR3 protein comes from TCRdb applying MiXCR to the 5' RACE reads. The table records approximately 1.5 million distinct CDR3 sequences, roughly 32% of them present only once. The specimen sequenced was blood. These receptors originate from a woman in her 30s in good health. Each CDR3 is given without its conserved first and last residue.

>TRBV7-9|TRBJ2-2
ASSSGDRGRAGELF
>TRBV6-1|TRBJ2-7
ASSPFPDASYEQY
>TRBV27|TRBJ2-7
ASRRKAFLPRLGYEQY
>TRBV9|TRBJ1-1
ASSTSGTFTEAF
>TRBV24-1|TRBJ2-3
ATSVGGEDTQY
>TRBV28|TRBJ2-6
ASSFPGTGGTGANVLT
>TRBV5-1|TRBJ2-3
ASSPGTETDTQY
>TRBV10-3|TRBJ2-1
AISASAEQF
>TRBV6-5|TRBJ2-7
AARGGTYEQY
>TRBV6-5|TRBJ1-2
ASSPRLGQGIDGYT
>TRBV15|TRBJ2-3
ATSERGRGDTQY
>TRBV12-3/TRBV12-4|TRBJ2-7
ASRVGTTLGEQY
>TRBV20-1|TRBJ2-7
SASLAGGTYEQY
>TRBV15|TRBJ1-4
ATSRVTGISEKLF
>TRBV27|TRBJ2-5
ASSSAHRGETQY
>TRBV6-5|TRBJ2-5
ASSYTLPSGGVQETQY
>TRBV18|TRBJ2-5
ASSPFIETQY
>TRBV30|TRBJ2-2
AWGQRDTGELF
>TRBV27|TRBJ2-5
ASSSRGRETQY
>TRBV20-1|TRBJ2-1
SAPGTSNPREQF
>TRBV7-9|TRBJ2-7
ASSLVTAGETYEQY
>TRBV20-1|TRBJ2-7
SARDLAGSYEQY
>TRBV4-2|NA
ASSQEGGRNPYEQY
>TRBV7-6|TRBJ2-7
ASSSTGDFSYEQY
>TRBV2|TRBJ1-2
ASSGGQSNYGYT
>TRBV24-1|TRBJ2-1
ATSGQGFSSYNEQF
>TRBV20-1|TRBJ2-5
SARGWVETQY
>TRBV5-1|TRBJ2-1
ASSSWTGFYNEQF
>TRBV20-1|TRBJ1-1
SADKESGTEAF
>TRBV5-1|TRBJ2-3
ASSPSGGATTDTQY
>TRBV7-2|TRBJ2-1
ASSLFSGSIEQF
>TRBV11-2|TRBJ2-5
ASSPFGVKQY
>TRBV7-3|TRBJ1-2
TSSLTLDGGDYGYT
>TRBV5-6|TRBJ2-4
ASSLDQAGVGDTQY
>TRBV20-1|TRBJ2-7
SAGGQGANEQY
>TRBV20-1|TRBJ2-7
SAGGKGYEQY
>TRBV12-3/TRBV12-4|TRBJ2-1
ASSLLAGGYEQF
>TRBV27|TRBJ2-5
ASSRRETQETQY
>TRBV5-1|TRBJ2-3
ASSSGVPTQY
>TRBV15|TRBJ2-6
ATSRDVGGANVLT
>TRBV20-1|TRBJ1-4
SARGQGATNEKRF
>TRBV6-1|TRBJ2-1
ASSAEQGTHYNEQF
>TRBV7-9|TRBJ1-1
ASSAQGGPTEAF
>TRBV5-1|TRBJ2-5
ASSVRGPSIQETQY
>TRBV7-3|TRBJ2-1
ASSLSGTTSNEQF
>TRBV5-6|TRBJ1-2
ASSFDRVANYGYT
>TRBV29-1|TRBJ2-1
SVERTVSSHNEQF
>TRBV20-1|TRBJ2-7
SAKDRGAEREQY
>TRBV10-3|TRBJ2-3
AIRGQGAFSTDTQY
>TRBV12-3/TRBV12-4|TRBJ2-7
ASSSPLRTSGSYEQY
>TRBV7-2|TRBJ2-1
ASKPGILNEQF
>TRBV20-1|TRBJ2-1
SANTGDPFYNEQF
>TRBV6-2/TRBV6-3|TRBJ2-5
ASSYSASDRWETQY
>TRBV24-1|TRBJ2-7
ATSDPLIAEQY
>TRBV10-3|TRBJ2-1
AISDPDRYNEQF
>TRBV9|TRBJ2-7
ASSRGALYEQY
>TRBV20-1|TRBJ2-3
SARDLAAFTDTQY
>TRBV7-2|TRBJ2-1
ASSLARIGGSEQF
>TRBV7-2|TRBJ2-1
ASRLNPGFSNEQF
>TRBV4-1|TRBJ1-1
ASSQHRGSAF